One sample yielded the 29 T cell receptor beta chains listed below, sequenced in a study of OX40 agonist ivuxolimab in advanced cancers. Libraries came from the immunoSEQ multiplex PCR assay. What TCRdb holds here is the immuneACCESS table cut down to in-frame rearrangements. Part of the clones is not present; checked against another copy, under half of the missing clones reflect an unresolved V gene, and the others are unexplained. Counted in this sample were approximately 99,000 clones; around 95% of them appeared once. Of the sample, roughly 2.1% is held by the ten largest clones. This specimen consisted of CD4+ or CD8+ T cells sorted from blood, obtained in a trial of the OX40 agonist ivuxolimab. The receptors were gathered from an adult with an advanced solid tumor such as melanoma, head and neck, liver or kidney cancer.

V is TRBV4-1 and J is TRBJ1-4, with TRBD1 matching 10 bases. Losses at the gene ends were 4 bases for V and 7 bases for J; bases not matched to a gene: 6. Germline V gene data show CDR1 as MGHRA and CDR2 as YSYEKL. The CDR3 is made up of 15 amino acids. The CDR3 DNA reads as TGCGCCAGCAGCCGCAGGACAGGGGGAATTGAAAAACTGTTTTTT. The encoded protein is CASSRRTGGIEKLFF.

The chain is built from TRBV5-1 and TRBJ2-5; D not certain. CDR3 size: 14 residues. CDR1 is SGHRS, CDR2 YFSETQ, per germline. Trimming removed 4 bases at V and 2 bases at J, with 12 bases between. The CDR3 DNA reads TGCGCCAGCAGCCTAACCGGGCCACAAGAGACCCAGTACTTC. It yields the protein CASSLTGPQETQYF.

V gene TRBV28 combines with J gene TRBJ2-3; 9 positions match TRBD2. CDR3 length equals 15 residues. The ends lost 6 bases at V and 3 bases at J; junction bases unmatched: 7. The germline CDR1 and CDR2 sequences are MDHEN and SYDVKM. CDR3 sequence (DNA): TGTGCCAGCAGCGGGAGCGGGAGGATGACAGATACGCAGTATTTT. Its protein is CASSGSGRMTDTQYF. Variable domain in full (rest from reference TRBV28 and TRBJ2-3): DVKVTQSSRYLVKRTGEKVFLECVQDMDHENMFWYRQDPGLGLRLIYFSYDVKMKEKGDIPEGYSVSREKKERFSLILESASTNQTSMYLCASSGSGRMTDTQYFGPGTRLTVL.

This chain joins TRBV7-9 and TRBJ2-7; 7 positions agree with TRBD2. The junction had 7 bases not matched to a gene; V was cut back by 1 base and J by 4 bases. The CDR3 totals 15 residues. From germline, CDR1 is SEHNR and CDR2 FQNEAQ (reference sequence). The DNA of the CDR3 is TGTGCCAGCAGCTTAGTGTCCGGGGGGATGTACGAGCAGTACTTC. Translating it yields CASSLVSGGMYEQYF. The variable domain in full, completed from reference TRBV7-9 and TRBJ2-7, reads DTGVSQNPRHKITKRGQNVTFRCDPISEHNRLYWYRQTLGQGPEFLTYFQNEAQLEKSRLLSDRFSAERPKGSFSTLEIQRTEQGDSAMYLCASSLVSGGMYEQYFGPGTRLTVT.

This chain connects TRBV27 to TRBJ2-7, with TRBD2 as a possible D gene (5 bases). Germline lookup yields CDR1 MNHEY and CDR2 SMNVEV (reference sequence). Trimming took off 3 bases at V and 9 bases at J, with 9 bases between the two ends. The CDR3 runs to 11 residues. The DNA of the CDR3 is TGTGCCAGCAGTTTTCTCGGGGTGCAGTACTTC. Its translation is CASSFLGVQYF.

The gene calls are TRBV4-1 and TRBJ2-7; 7 bases line up with TRBD1. Germline CDR1 reads MGHRA; CDR2 reads YSYEKL. This CDR3 spans 16 amino acids. Losses at the gene ends were 3 bases for V and 0 bases for J; bases not matched to a gene: 8. CDR3 in DNA: TGCGCCAGCAGCCACCTCCGGGACAGAAGCTCCTACGAGCAGTACTTC. Translation: CASSHLRDRSSYEQYF.

The J gene is TRBJ1-2, the V gene TRBV5-8; D possibly corresponds to TRBD1 (6 bases). Trimming removed 2 bases at V and 6 bases at J, with 14 bases between. Germline loops: CDR1 SGHTS, CDR2 YDEGEE. CDR3 size: 14 residues. CDR3 in amino acids: CASSFDTGQDGYTF. CDR3 DNA sequence: TGTGCCAGCAGCTTCGATACAGGGCAGGATGGCTACACCTTC. Based on the CDR3 plus reference TRBV5-8 and TRBJ1-2, the full variable domain is EAGVTQSPTHLIKTRGQQATLRCSPISGHTSVYWYQQALGLGLQFLLWYDEGEERNRGNFPPRFSGRQFPNYSSELNVNALELEDSALYLCASSFDTGQDGYTFGSGTRLTVV.

This chain uses TRBV5-6 with TRBJ2-5, with no clear D. Germline lookup yields CDR1 SGHDT and CDR2 YYEEEE. V lost 2 bases, J lost 1 base, and 12 bases lay in between. There are 15 residues in the CDR3. CDR3 DNA sequence: TGTGCCAGCAGCTTAAGTATTACTGGCCAAGAGACCCAGTACTTC. This sequence encodes CASSLSITGQETQYF.

The chain links TRBV4-3 to TRBJ2-7; 7 nucleotides match TRBD1. CDR1 and CDR2 (germline): LGHNA, YSLEER. J was trimmed by 1 base and V by 1 base; bases with no gene match: 4. The CDR3 consists of 15 residues. The CDR3 sequence: CASSQGTGESYEQYF. The CDR3 bases are TGCGCCAGCAGCCAAGGCACAGGGGAGTCCTACGAGCAGTACTTC.

This chain joins TRBV6-6 and TRBJ1-5; unclear D gene. Trimming left V 5 bases short and J 0 bases short, with 5 bases between. Germline V gene sequence: CDR1 MNHNY, CDR2 SVGAGI (reference sequence). The CDR3 contains 13 residues. Written as DNA, the CDR3 is TGTGCCAGCAGTGTCTATAGCAATCAGCCCCAGCATTTT. It is translated as CASSVYSNQPQHF.

DNA for the CDR3: TGTGCCTGGACCTTGGGCGGATCTAGCAATCAGCCCCAGCATTTT. Translation gives CAWTLGGSSNQPQHF. The V call is TRBV30, the J call TRBJ1-5; unclear D gene. Per germline, CDR1 GTSNPN and CDR2 SVGIG (reference sequence). The V gene lost 4 bases and the J gene lost 0 bases, with 13 bases spanning the gap. The CDR3 extends over 15 amino acids.

The chain joins TRBV4-1 to TRBJ1-6; D remains ambiguous. The CDR3 is 16 residues long. CDR1 and CDR2 (germline): MGHRA, YSYEKL. Between the trimmed V and J ends, which lost 1 base and 1 base, there was a span of 8 bases. In DNA form, the CDR3 reads TGCGCCAGCAGCCAAGTCGAGGGTTCCTATAATTCACCCCTCCACTTT. Protein sequence: CASSQVEGSYNSPLHF.

The chain uses TRBV11-2 and TRBJ1-1; D is perhaps TRBD1 (6 bases). Germline lookup yields CDR1 SGHAT and CDR2 FQNNGV. Trimming removed 5 bases from V and 3 bases from J, with 16 bases in between. The CDR3 loop spans 15 amino acids. The CDR3 sequence is CASSPEGGLYTEAFF. CDR3 in DNA: TGTGCCAGCAGCCCTGAGGGGGGATTGTACACTGAAGCTTTCTTT. Based on the CDR3 plus reference TRBV11-2 and TRBJ1-1, the full variable domain is EAGVAQSPRYKIIEKRQSVAFWCNPISGHATLYWYQQILGQGPKLLIQFQNNGVVDDSQLPKDRFSAERLKGVDSTLKIQPAKLEDSAVYLCASSPEGGLYTEAFFGQGTRLTVV.

The chain links TRBV28 to TRBJ2-1; perhaps TRBD2 as D (6 bases). The CDR3 is made up of 13 amino acids. Trimming left V 6 bases short and J 8 bases short, with 14 bases between. Germline loops: CDR1 MDHEN, CDR2 SYDVKM. CDR3 sequence (DNA): TGTGCCAGCAGCCCCGGACTAATCCATGAGCAGTTCTTC. Residues: CASSPGLIHEQFF.

This chain uses TRBV19 with TRBJ1-1; 7 nucleotides agree with TRBD1. Germline CDR1 is LNHDA and CDR2 is SQIVND (reference sequence). This CDR3 comprises 15 residues. The J segment lost 1 base and the V segment lost 8 bases, leaving 10 bases of the junction unmatched. This chain's CDR3 is CASGETGLGNTEAFF. The CDR3 DNA reads TGTGCCAGTGGGGAGACAGGGCTTGGGAACACTGAAGCTTTCTTT.

The gene calls are TRBV7-9 and TRBJ2-1; TRBD2 agrees at 8 bases. From germline, CDR1 is SEHNR and CDR2 FQNEAQ (reference sequence). The ends lost 1 base at V and 6 bases at J; junction bases unmatched: 5. The CDR3 has 15 residues. In DNA form, the CDR3 reads TGTGCCAGCAGCTTAGTCTCTCGGGGGGGCAATGAGCAGTTCTTC. It translates to CASSLVSRGGNEQFF. Drawing the rest from reference TRBV7-9 and TRBJ2-1, the complete variable domain is DTGVSQNPRHKITKRGQNVTFRCDPISEHNRLYWYRQTLGQGPEFLTYFQNEAQLEKSRLLSDRFSAERPKGSFSTLEIQRTEQGDSAMYLCASSLVSRGGNEQFFGPGTRLTVL.

V usage is TRBV7-9 and J usage is TRBJ1-1; weak D call: TRBD1 (5 bases). Trimming took 3 bases from V and 1 from J, leaving 12 bases between them. This CDR3 has 15 residues. CDR1 SEHNR and CDR2 FQNEAQ come from the germline V gene (reference sequence). Here the CDR3 DNA reads TGTGCCAGCAGCTTCCCAAGTGGGGGGAACACTGAAGCTTTCTTT. Translated, it gives CASSFPSGGNTEAFF.

This chain uses TRBV5-6 with TRBJ2-1; D possibly corresponds to TRBD2 (5 bases). Trimming pared 4 bases from V and 6 bases from J, leaving 17 bases between. The germline CDR1 and CDR2 sequences are SGHDT and YYEEEE. CDR3 size: 15 residues. The CDR3 sequence is CASSPPRGWINEQFF. CDR3 in DNA: TGTGCCAGCAGCCCTCCTCGGGGTTGGATCAATGAGCAGTTCTTC.

The rearrangement joins TRBV28 to TRBJ2-1, with 9 positions matching TRBD1. This CDR3 comprises 14 residues. V trimming: 6 bases; J trimming: 4 bases; junction bases outside the gene matches: 4. The V gene's germline CDR1 is MDHEN and CDR2 SYDVKM. CDR3 region: CASRGQGRYNEQFF. CDR3 in DNA: TGTGCCAGCAGGGGACAGGGAAGGTACAATGAGCAGTTCTTC.

V is TRBV27 and J is TRBJ1-3; D is unclear. V dropped 5 bases and J dropped 2 bases, with 13 bases sitting between them. The germline CDR1 and CDR2 sequences are MNHEY and SMNVEV (reference sequence). The CDR3 length is 15 residues. CDR3 DNA sequence: TGTGCCAGCAGTCCATTGCACGAACCTGGAAACACCATATATTTT. As protein: CASSPLHEPGNTIYF.

The chain employs TRBV28 and TRBJ1-2; D is perhaps TRBD1 (6 bases). V lost 5 bases and J 4 bases, leaving 17 bases between the germline ends. The germline gives CDR1 MDHEN, CDR2 SYDVKM. CDR3 length: 15 residues. In DNA, the CDR3 is TGTGCCAGCAGTCTCGGGACAACTGAAATCTATGGCTACACCTTC. This translates into CASSLGTTEIYGYTF.

The rearrangement joins TRBV2 to TRBJ2-3, with 14 bases identical to TRBD2. CDR1 is SNHLY and CDR2 is FYNNEI in the germline V gene. With V trimmed by 6 bases and J by 5 bases, 10 bases remained unmatched. This CDR3 has 17 residues. CDR3 sequence: CASSGTSGGKGIDTQYF. The CDR3 nucleotides are TGTGCCAGCAGCGGGACTAGCGGGGGTAAGGGTATAGATACGCAGTATTTT.

The chain joins TRBV5-1 to TRBJ2-5, with D unclear. This CDR3 region has 16 residues. The V and J ends lost 2 bases and 5 bases respectively, with 19 bases between them. Germline lookup yields CDR1 SGHRS and CDR2 YFSETQ. The CDR3 protein is CASSFGLDPTGETQYF. The CDR3 DNA follows: TGCGCCAGCAGCTTCGGGCTAGATCCGACCGGGGAGACCCAGTACTTC. Full variable domain (missing parts from reference TRBV5-1 and TRBJ2-5): KAGVTQTPRYLIKTRGQQVTLSCSPISGHRSVSWYQQTPGQGLQFLFEYFSETQRNKGNFPGRFSGRQFSNSRSEMNVSTLELGDSALYLCASSFGLDPTGETQYFGPGTRLLVL.

The chain joins TRBV21-1 to TRBJ2-1; the D call TRBD2 from the table was never checked on the DNA. TRBV21-1 is noted as a pseudogene. The CDR3 is 15 amino acids. CDR3 in amino acids: CASSPRTREYNEQFF. The CDR3 DNA reads TGTGCCAGCAGCCCCCGGACCCGGGAGTACAATGAGCAGTTCTTC.

This clone was recorded only once. This sequence joins TRBV28 and TRBJ2-3; 7 positions agree with TRBD2. CDR1 and CDR2 from the germline V gene are MDHEN and SYDVKM. After removal of 6 bases from V and 0 bases from J, the junction contained 6 bases not matched to a gene. CDR3 length equals 15 residues. CDR3 DNA sequence: TGTGCCAGCAGCGGCGGGAGAGGGAGCACAGATACGCAGTATTTT. This encodes CASSGGRGSTDTQYF. Variable domain in full (rest from reference TRBV28 and TRBJ2-3): DVKVTQSSRYLVKRTGEKVFLECVQDMDHENMFWYRQDPGLGLRLIYFSYDVKMKEKGDIPEGYSVSREKKERFSLILESASTNQTSMYLCASSGGRGSTDTQYFGPGTRLTVL.

The chain is built from TRBV14 and TRBJ2-1; possibly TRBD2 for D (6 bases). The CDR3 is made up of 15 amino acids. The germline V and J ends were trimmed by 1 base and 3 bases, with 10 bases remaining between them. Germline V gene sequence: CDR1 SGHDN, CDR2 FVKESK. For the CDR3, the DNA is TGTGCCAGCAGCCAAGGTCGGGGGTACTACAATGAGCAGTTCTTC. This gives the protein CASSQGRGYYNEQFF.

The V gene is TRBV28, the J gene TRBJ1-2; D ambiguous. The CDR3 contains 17 residues. CDR1 MDHEN and CDR2 SYDVKM come from the germline V gene. The ends were cut back, 4 bases at V and 2 bases at J, with 20 bases in the middle. The CDR3, as DNA: TGTGCCAGCAGTTCTGACGACTTACGGCAAACGAACTATGGCTACACCTTC. As protein: CASSSDDLRQTNYGYTF.

V gene TRBV19 combines with J gene TRBJ1-5; the D gene is possibly TRBD1 (5 bases). Germline CDR1 and CDR2: LNHDA and SQIVND (reference sequence). V lost 0 bases, J lost 4 bases, and 10 bases lay in between. The CDR3 spans 15 residues. The CDR3 is CASSIDAGGNQPQHF. The CDR3 bases are TGTGCCAGTAGTATAGATGCGGGGGGAAATCAGCCCCAGCATTTT.

The rearrangement joins TRBV11-2 to TRBJ2-5; TRBD2 might be the D (5 bases). Near its end, the DNA agrees better with TRBJ2-7, so the J call may be wrong. Germline CDR1 and CDR2: SGHAT and FQNNGV. This CDR3 contains 15 residues. The CDR3 loop is CASSLTGGLIYEQYF. For the CDR3, the DNA is TGTGCCAGCAGCTTGACCGGAGGACTTATCTACGAGCAGTACTTC.